These 19 T cell receptor beta chains share one sample of origin, sequenced in a study of shared clonotypes between healthy human individuals. Assay: immunoSEQ multiplex PCR; the TCRdb copy retains only in-frame clones and omits some. The sample contains 600,000 to 750,000 clones, over 55% of which appear only once. The sample was memory CD4+ T cells sorted from blood. Stated subset: CD45RA-negative fraction. The receptors here all came from a woman in her twenties or thirties in good health.

The rearrangement joins TRBV15 to TRBJ2-7; 7 nucleotides line up with TRBD1. The CDR3 totals 13 residues. V lost 6 bases to trimming and J lost 2 bases; unmatched junction nucleotides: 4. Germline V gene lookup returns CDR1 LNHNV and CDR2 YYDKDF (reference sequence). Written as DNA, the CDR3 is TGTGCCACCAGTACCAGGGGGACCTACGAGCAGTACTTC. Amino acid sequence: CATSTRGTYEQYF.

For the CDR3, the DNA is TGTGCCAGCAGGCCGGGACTGGACTCTGGGGCCAACGTCCTGACTTTC. Amino acids: CASRPGLDSGANVLTF. This chain connects TRBV28 to TRBJ2-6; possibly TRBD2 for D (6 bases). V was trimmed by 6 bases and J by 0 bases, leaving 12 bases between them. The germline V gene has CDR1 MDHEN and CDR2 SYDVKM. The CDR3 runs 16 residues.

The CDR3 reads CASSLWGGAGGEQYF. In DNA form, the CDR3 reads TGTGCCAGCAGCTTATGGGGAGGGGCCGGTGGCGAGCAGTACTTC. This chain joins TRBV14 and TRBJ2-7; 7 bases are shared with TRBD2. The junction had 13 bases not matched to a gene; V was cut back by 5 bases and J by 6 bases. The CDR3 is made up of 15 amino acids. Germline CDR1 reads SGHDN; CDR2 reads FVKESK. The full variable domain, its missing parts supplied by reference TRBV14 and TRBJ2-7, is EAGVTQFPSHSVIEKGQTVTLRCDPISGHDNLYWYRRVMGKEIKFLLHFVKESKQDESGMPNNRFLAERTGGTYSTLKVQPAELEDSGVYFCASSLWGGAGGEQYFGPGTRLTVT.

Remarks on this clone: This may arise from a read error, as a much more abundant clone is one base away. In the same sample, other DNA sequences code for this CDR3. The genes are TRBV5-1 and TRBJ2-1, with 7 nucleotides matching TRBD2. With 2 bases clipped from V and 2 bases from J, the junction kept 4 bases outside the gene matches. This CDR3 has 15 residues. CDR1 is SGHRS and CDR2 is YFSETQ in the germline V gene. The DNA for the CDR3 is TGCGCCAGCAGCTTCTCTAGCGGAGCCTACAATGAGCAGTTCTTC. As protein: CASSFSSGAYNEQFF.

Notes on this clone: This same CDR3 is encoded by further DNA sequences in the sample. The gene calls are TRBV10-3 and TRBJ2-1; D remains ambiguous. Between the trimmed V and J ends, which lost 0 bases and 8 bases, there was a span of 8 bases. This CDR3 comprises 13 residues. Germline CDR1 and CDR2: ENHRY and SYGVKD. CDR3 region: CAISESGRDEQFF. The DNA of the CDR3 is TGTGCCATCAGTGAGTCGGGCAGAGATGAGCAGTTCTTC.

A single count supports this clone. The chain has TRBV6-5 and TRBJ2-1; 8 nucleotides line up with TRBD2. Trimming removed 2 bases from V and 5 bases from J; junction bases left unmatched: 2. This CDR3 contains 14 residues. CDR1 is MNHEY, CDR2 SVGAGI, per germline. The CDR3: CASSYGTRNNEQFF. The CDR3 region has the DNA TGTGCCAGCAGTTACGGGACTAGAAACAATGAGCAGTTCTTC.

This rearrangement joins TRBV5-6 to TRBJ2-5; 9 bases are shared with TRBD1. The V gene end was trimmed by 3 bases and the J gene end by 8 bases; junction bases not matched to a gene: 8. The CDR3 length is 14 residues. Germline CDR1 and CDR2: SGHDT and YYEEEE. The DNA for the CDR3 is TGTGCCAGCAGCTCCTGGACAGGGGTGGAAACCCAGTACTTC. Its protein is CASSSWTGVETQYF. Together with reference TRBV5-6 and TRBJ2-5, the CDR3 gives the full variable domain: DAGVTQSPTHLIKTRGQQVTLRCSPKSGHDTVSWYQQALGQGPQFIFQYYEEEERQRGNFPDRFSGHQFPNYSSELNVNALLLGDSALYLCASSSWTGVETQYFGPGTRLLVL.

On this clone: The junction shows a germline mismatch at one end, possibly a read error. V gene TRBV9 combines with J gene TRBJ1-5; D unresolved. In germline, CDR1 is SGDLS, CDR2 YYNGEE. CDR3 length equals 15 residues. The CDR3 DNA reads as TGTGCCAGCAGCGTAGACACCGTTAGCGATCAGCCCCAGCATTTT. This translates into CASSVDTVSDQPQHF.

The chain links TRBV19 to TRBJ2-1; D is perhaps TRBD1 (7 bases). Trimming shortened V by 7 bases and J by 8 bases, and 24 bases separated the two germline ends. CDR3 length: 16 residues. The V gene's germline CDR1 is LNHDA and CDR2 SQIVND (reference sequence). CDR3 DNA sequence: TGTGCCAGTACAGAAGGGGCAGGGGGGCCGCCAGATGAGCAGTTCTTC. Residues: CASTEGAGGPPDEQFF.

This clone came up once. The J gene is TRBJ2-4, the V gene TRBV30; possibly TRBD1 or TRBD2 for D (5 bases each). The V gene's germline CDR1 is GTSNPN and CDR2 SVGIG (reference sequence). There are 16 residues in the CDR3. Trimming took off 8 bases at V and 0 bases at J, with 20 bases between the two ends. The CDR3 spells CAGTPRSSLAKNIQYF. CDR3 DNA: TGTGCCGGGACGCCTAGATCATCGCTAGCCAAAAACATTCAGTACTTC.

The genes are TRBV2 and TRBJ2-1; 7 bases align to TRBD2. V shed 3 bases and J 2 bases; nucleotides not matched to a gene: 4. From germline, CDR1 is SNHLY and CDR2 FYNNEI. The CDR3 has 15 amino acids. CDR3 in amino acids: CASSDAAGAYNEQFF. For the CDR3, the DNA is TGTGCCAGCAGTGACGCCGCGGGAGCCTACAATGAGCAGTTCTTC.

The chain couples TRBV6-1 to TRBJ1-3; D ambiguous. Germline assignment: CDR1 MNHNS and CDR2 SASEGT. V gave up 0 bases and J gave up 4 bases, with 13 bases separating them. This CDR3 is built from 16 residues. CDR3 sequence reads: CASSEATRPGGNTIYF. CDR3 nucleotides: TGTGCCAGCAGTGAAGCAACCCGGCCTGGAGGAAACACCATATATTTT.

The rearrangement uses TRBV19 and TRBJ1-2; D gene ambiguous. CDR1 is LNHDA and CDR2 is SQIVND in the germline V gene (reference sequence). V lost 3 bases, J lost 4 bases, and 15 bases lay in between. This CDR3 is built from 15 residues. Here the CDR3 DNA reads TGTGCCAGTAGTATGGCGGGTGGAACCCTCTATGGCTACACCTTC. This codes for CASSMAGGTLYGYTF.

The chain has TRBV11-1 and TRBJ1-1; possible D gene TRBD1, 6 bases. CDR3 size: 15 residues. Trimming removed 2 bases at V and 0 bases at J, with 10 bases between. CDR1 is SGHAT, CDR2 FQDESV, per germline (reference sequence). This CDR3 is CASSLSDSLNTEAFF. The CDR3, as DNA: TGTGCCAGCAGCTTATCGGACAGCCTGAACACTGAAGCTTTCTTT. Full variable domain (remainder filled in from reference TRBV11-1 and TRBJ1-1): EAEVAQSPRYKITEKSQAVAFWCDPISGHATLYWYRQILGQGPELLVQFQDESVVDDSQLPKDRFSAERLKGVDSTLKIQPAELGDSAMYLCASSLSDSLNTEAFFGQGTRLTVV.

The rearrangement links TRBV5-1 to TRBJ1-4; D is perhaps TRBD1 (5 bases). Per the germline V gene, CDR1 is SGHRS and CDR2 is YFSETQ. The CDR3 is 14 amino acids. The V and J ends lost 4 bases and 3 bases respectively, with 10 bases between them. This chain's CDR3 is CASSEGTPNEKLFF. The CDR3 DNA sequence: TGCGCCAGCAGCGAGGGGACCCCTAATGAAAAACTGTTTTTT.

The chain couples TRBV5-8 to TRBJ2-7; 8 positions agree with TRBD1. The germline gives CDR1 SGHTS, CDR2 YDEGEE. V was clipped by 2 bases and J by 2 bases; unmatched bases: 6. The CDR3 consists of 15 residues. The CDR3: CASSLQGEATYEQYF. The CDR3 DNA is TGTGCCAGCAGCTTACAGGGGGAAGCGACCTACGAGCAGTACTTC.

The rearrangement links TRBV5-1 to TRBJ1-2; 8 bases line up with TRBD1. After removal of 3 bases from V and 2 bases from J, the junction contained 6 bases not matched to a gene. This CDR3 has 15 residues. Germline assignment: CDR1 SGHRS and CDR2 YFSETQ. The CDR3 nucleotides are TGCGCCAGCAGCTCAGGGGGCCTTAGGAACTATGGCTACACCTTC. Its protein product is CASSSGGLRNYGYTF.

The chain carries TRBV14 and TRBJ2-4; TRBD2 matches at 8 bases. Germline assignment: CDR1 SGHDN and CDR2 FVKESK. The CDR3 spans 17 residues. The junction had 8 bases not matched to a gene; V was cut back by 4 bases and J by 0 bases. CDR3 bases: TGTGCCAGCAGCCGAATGGCGGGAGGCATAGCCAAAAACATTCAGTACTTC. Translated, it gives CASSRMAGGIAKNIQYF.

The V and J genes are TRBV5-1 and TRBJ2-1; no reliable D call. V was shortened by 5 bases and J by 1 base, with 13 bases between the two germline ends. The CDR3 consists of 15 residues. From germline, CDR1 is SGHRS and CDR2 YFSETQ. This chain's CDR3 is CASSRPQGSYNEQFF. Written as DNA, the CDR3 is TGCGCCAGCAGTCGTCCCCAAGGGTCCTACAATGAGCAGTTCTTC.